Presented here are 30 T cell receptor beta chains from one specimen sequenced in a study of early T cells in non-severe SARS-CoV-2 infection. TCRdb re-called the 5' RACE reads with MiXCR, one entry per CDR3 protein. The top ten clones hold 5% to 7.5% of a sample with 60,000 to 75,000 distinct CDR3 sequences, roughly 12% of them seen once. The sequenced material came from whole blood. These TCRs come from an adult who was a healthcare worker with PCR-confirmed SARS-CoV-2 infection or an uninfected control (not recorded which).

This chain links TRBV5-1 with TRBJ2-3; D ambiguous. V was shortened by 6 bases and J by 2 bases, with 10 bases between the two germline ends. Germline loops: CDR1 SGHRS, CDR2 YFSETQ. The CDR3 is 13 residues long. The DNA for the CDR3 is TGCGCCAGCACCGCAGACTTCACAGATACGCAGTATTTT. Translating it yields CASTADFTDTQYF.

The V and J genes are TRBV6-1 and TRBJ2-1; weak D call: TRBD1 (6 bases). Trimming left V 4 bases short and J 9 bases short, with 13 bases between. From germline, CDR1 is MNHNS and CDR2 SASEGT. The CDR3 extends over 13 amino acids. The CDR3 bases are TGTGCCAGCAGTGCTCCAGGGGCGCTTGAGCAGTTCTTC. Encoded protein: CASSAPGALEQFF.

This clonotype was seen more than once but under ten times. The chain recombines TRBV30 with TRBJ1-6; 10 bases match TRBD1. Germline V gene data show CDR1 as GTSNPN and CDR2 as SVGIG (reference sequence). The CDR3 is made up of 12 amino acids. V gave up 5 bases and J gave up 8 bases; unmatched junction bases: 0. The DNA for the CDR3 is TGTGCCTGGGGGACAGGGGATTCACCCCTCCACTTT. This translates into CAWGTGDSPLHF.

The rearrangement joins TRBV24-1 to TRBJ2-4; D gene uncertain. V gave up 1 base and J gave up 1 base, with 7 bases separating them. This CDR3 region has 15 residues. Germline-derived CDR1 and CDR2 are KGHDR and SFDVKD. The CDR3 sequence: CATSDFRDAKNIQYF. The CDR3 DNA sequence: TGTGCCACCAGTGATTTTAGGGATGCCAAAAACATTCAGTACTTC.

This clonotype was picked up a small number of times. J is TRBJ2-7 and V is TRBV29-1; D is ambiguous. Per the germline V gene, CDR1 is SQVTM and CDR2 is ANQGSEA. The CDR3 consists of 14 residues. With 3 bases removed from V and 0 bases from J, the gap between germline ends came to 12 bases. CDR3 amino acids: CSVERRGTSYEQYF. CDR3 bases: TGCAGCGTTGAGAGGCGCGGAACCTCCTACGAGCAGTACTTC.

A few counts support this clonotype. The chain combines TRBV10-3 with TRBJ2-3; D is perhaps TRBD1 (6 bases). CDR3 length: 15 amino acids. Germline V gene sequence: CDR1 ENHRY, CDR2 SYGVKD. V lost 4 bases, J lost 4 bases, and 15 bases lay in between. The CDR3 nucleotides are TGTGCCATCAGTGGTTTCCAGGGGCTGCCAGATACGCAGTATTTT. It yields the protein CAISGFQGLPDTQYF.

In its sample, this clonotype was seen a few times. This sequence joins TRBV6-2 or TRBV6-3 and TRBJ2-3, with unresolved D. Germline CDR1 is MNHEY and CDR2 is SVGEGT. V lost 5 bases and J 2 bases, leaving 17 bases between the germline ends. This CDR3 has 16 residues. CDR3 nucleotide sequence: TGTGCCAGCAGTCTCAGAACTCCTAAATCCACAGATACGCAGTATTTT. Protein sequence: CASSLRTPKSTDTQYF.

This clonotype was picked up many times. V is TRBV27 and J is TRBJ1-3, with a possible D match to TRBD1 (6 bases). V was trimmed by 1 base and J by 3 bases, leaving 10 bases between them. The CDR3 consists of 15 residues. Germline V gives CDR1 MNHEY, CDR2 SMNVEV (reference sequence). CDR3 region: CASSLYQGFGNTIYF. The CDR3 DNA sequence: TGTGCCAGCAGTTTATATCAGGGGTTTGGAAACACCATATATTTT.

The genes are TRBV6-6 and TRBJ2-3; D not resolved. V was shortened by 7 bases and J by 5 bases, with 4 bases between the two germline ends. The germline V gene encodes CDR1 MNHNY and CDR2 SVGAGI (reference sequence). The CDR3 length is 10 residues. The CDR3 bases are TGTGCCAGCACCATAGATACGCAGTATTTT. It encodes CASTIDTQYF.

This clonotype appeared many times. The rearrangement links TRBV15 to TRBJ2-3; TRBD2 matches at 10 bases. CDR1 is LNHNV and CDR2 is YYDKDF in the germline V gene (reference sequence). The CDR3 has 16 residues. V lost 5 bases and J lost 3; bases outside the gene matches: 8. In nucleotides, the CDR3 is TGTGCCACCAGCGCAGCGGGGGGGCGGGTTACAGATACGCAGTATTTT. This gives the protein CATSAAGGRVTDTQYF.

The chain carries TRBV5-5 and TRBJ1-4; no reliable D call. The CDR3 totals 15 residues. Germline values: CDR1 SGHKS, CDR2 YYEKEE (reference sequence). Trimming shortened V by 2 bases and J by 10 bases, and 18 bases separated the two germline ends. CDR3 region: CASSFPGSSLGKLFF. The CDR3 region has the DNA TGTGCCAGCAGCTTCCCCGGGTCTTCTCTCGGAAAACTGTTTTTT.

This chain joins TRBV6-1 and TRBJ2-2; D is perhaps TRBD1 (5 bases). The CDR3 runs to 13 residues. Trimming removed 4 bases from V and 7 bases from J, with 10 bases in between. The germline gives CDR1 MNHNS, CDR2 SASEGT. CDR3 amino acids: CASSVQGIGELFF. Written as DNA, the CDR3 is TGTGCCAGCAGTGTGCAGGGAATCGGGGAGCTGTTTTTT.

The chain has TRBV11-1 and TRBJ2-7; a weak D match, TRBD1 (7 bases). The germline gives CDR1 SGHAT, CDR2 FQDESV (reference sequence). V was shortened by 3 bases and J by 0 bases, with 12 bases between the two germline ends. This CDR3 contains 15 residues. CDR3 residues: CASSFRRDSSYEQYF. The CDR3 DNA is TGTGCCAGCAGCTTTAGGCGGGACAGCTCCTACGAGCAGTACTTC.

This chain links TRBV12-5 with TRBJ2-5, with TRBD1 matching over 7 bases. The CDR3 is 14 amino acids. Germline V gene sequence: CDR1 LGHNT, CDR2 FRNRAP. Trimming at V came to 4 bases and at J to 2 bases, leaving 4 bases not matched to a gene. CDR3 bases: TGTGCTAGTGGTTCCGGGACAGAGCAAGAGACCCAGTACTTC. This gives the protein CASGSGTEQETQYF.

This clonotype was seen repeatedly, ten times or more. The CDR3 nucleotides are TGTGCCAGCAGCGTAGACAAGGTTAGCAATCAGCCCCAGCATTTT. It translates to CASSVDKVSNQPQHF. The chain is built from TRBV9 and TRBJ1-5; D remains unclear. V was pared by 0 bases and J by 0 bases, with 7 bases between. The germline gives CDR1 SGDLS, CDR2 YYNGEE. The CDR3 extends over 15 amino acids.

This clonotype has at least ten counts. This chain connects TRBV18 to TRBJ1-4; D might be TRBD1 (5 bases). CDR1 KGHSH and CDR2 LQKENI come from the germline V gene. V lost 3 bases and J 5 bases, leaving 7 bases between the germline ends. The CDR3 runs to 13 residues. CDR3 DNA: TGTGCCAGCTCACCGCAGGGAAATGAAAAACTGTTTTTT. This sequence encodes CASSPQGNEKLFF.

This clonotype came up a few times. The rearrangement joins TRBV11-2 to TRBJ2-1; tentative D call: TRBD2 (6 bases). V lost 6 bases and J lost 5, with 14 bases in between. Looked up from germline, CDR1 is SGHAT and CDR2 is FQNNGV. The CDR3 is 14 amino acids. The CDR3 nucleotides are TGTGCCAGCAGTGGGGGGAGTAGCCACAATGAGCAGTTCTTC. It yields the protein CASSGGSSHNEQFF.

This clonotype was counted ten times or more. The chain employs TRBV12-3 or TRBV12-4 and TRBJ2-3, with D uncertain. Trimming removed 7 bases from V and 10 bases from J, with 6 bases in between. The CDR3 totals 9 residues. The DNA of the CDR3 is TGTGCCAGCAACCCGGCGCAGTATTTT. Amino acids: CASNPAQYF.

In its sample, this clonotype was seen a few times. The CDR3 coding sequence is TGTGCCAGCAGCGTCGGGACAGGGGTCTGGACCCAGTACTTC. Translated: CASSVGTGVWTQYF. V usage is TRBV9 and J usage is TRBJ2-5, with TRBD1 matching 10 bases. The V and J ends lost 2 bases and 7 bases, in that order; junction bases with no gene match: 5. CDR3 length: 14 residues. Germline lookup yields CDR1 SGDLS and CDR2 YYNGEE.

In its sample, this clonotype was seen many times. The V gene is TRBV7-3, the J gene TRBJ2-3; 7 nucleotides line up with TRBD2. CDR1 and CDR2 (germline): SGHTA, FQGTGA. The CDR3 extends over 15 amino acids. Losses at the gene ends were 5 bases for V and 0 bases for J; bases not matched to a gene: 5. The CDR3: CASSRSGASTDTQYF. CDR3 nucleotide sequence: TGTGCCAGCAGCCGGAGCGGGGCTAGCACAGATACGCAGTATTTT.

This clonotype was seen a few times. This chain joins TRBV7-6 and TRBJ2-7; D may be TRBD2 (6 bases). Trimming took off 1 base at V and 3 bases at J, with 10 bases between the two ends. Germline values: CDR1 SGHVS, CDR2 FNYEAQ. The CDR3 sequence is 14 residues long. The CDR3 sequence is CASSLVGGIYEQYF. The DNA of the CDR3 is TGTGCCAGCAGCTTAGTTGGCGGGATCTACGAGCAGTACTTC. Variable domain in full (rest from reference TRBV7-6 and TRBJ2-7): GAGVSQSPRYKVTKRGQDVALRCDPISGHVSLYWYRQALGQGPEFLTYFNYEAQQDKSGLPNDRFSAERPEGSISTLTIQRTEQRDSAMYRCASSLVGGIYEQYFGPGTRLTVT.

This clonotype was detected a few times. V and J are TRBV11-2 and TRBJ2-1, with D possibly being TRBD2 (5 bases). Germline V gives CDR1 SGHAT, CDR2 FQNNGV. The CDR3 is 18 residues long. The V and J ends lost 2 bases and 4 bases respectively, with 21 bases between them. The CDR3 bases are TGTGCCAGCAGCTTACGGTTTAGCGCAGTAGGCTATTACAATGAGCAGTTCTTC. Protein sequence: CASSLRFSAVGYYNEQFF.

This clonotype was seen at least ten times. The J gene is TRBJ2-3, the V gene TRBV7-3; D is perhaps TRBD2 (7 bases). V was shortened by 4 bases and J by 6 bases, with 20 bases between the two germline ends. This CDR3 is 16 amino acids long. Germline loops: CDR1 SGHTA, CDR2 FQGTGA. This CDR3 is CASSSQGGSPRDTQYF. The CDR3 region has the DNA TGTGCCAGCAGCTCACAGGGCGGGAGCCCCCGGGATACGCAGTATTTT.

The sample holds many counts of this clonotype. The chain is built from TRBV29-1 and TRBJ2-1, with TRBD1 matching 8 bases. This CDR3 spans 15 amino acids. V trimming: 1 base; J trimming: 4 bases; junction bases outside the gene matches: 6. Germline V lookup: CDR1 SQVTM, CDR2 ANQGSEA. CDR3 amino acids: CSVEVGGQGYNEQFF. CDR3 coding DNA: TGCAGCGTTGAAGTTGGCGGACAGGGTTACAATGAGCAGTTCTTC.

This clonotype has at least ten counts. The chain recombines TRBV3-1 with TRBJ2-1; the D gene could be TRBD1 or TRBD2 (5 bases each). There are 17 residues in the CDR3. Per germline, CDR1 LGHDT and CDR2 YNNKEL (reference sequence). The germline V and J ends were trimmed by 4 bases and 3 bases, with 19 bases remaining between them. The CDR3 sequence is CASSRSPGRGFYNEQFF. The CDR3 bases are TGTGCCAGCAGCCGCTCGCCGGGACGGGGTTTCTACAATGAGCAGTTCTTC.

The chain links TRBV9 to TRBJ1-1, with unresolved D. The CDR3 contains 13 residues. V shed 0 bases and J shed 5 bases, with 8 bases lying between them. Per germline, CDR1 SGDLS and CDR2 YYNGEE. CDR3 loop: CASSVGGRTEAFF. In DNA form, the CDR3 reads TGTGCCAGCAGCGTAGGAGGGAGAACTGAAGCTTTCTTT.

V is TRBV14 and J is TRBJ2-1; D might be TRBD2 (5 bases). Trimming cost V 1 base and J 0 bases, with 10 bases left between them. CDR1 is SGHDN, CDR2 FVKESK, per germline. CDR3 size: 16 residues. The CDR3 DNA reads TGTGCCAGCAGCCAAGTCGAGGGTCGCTCCTACAATGAGCAGTTCTTC. This sequence encodes CASSQVEGRSYNEQFF. Full variable domain (rest looked up from reference TRBV14 and TRBJ2-1): EAGVTQFPSHSVIEKGQTVTLRCDPISGHDNLYWYRRVMGKEIKFLLHFVKESKQDESGMPNNRFLAERTGGTYSTLKVQPAELEDSGVYFCASSQVEGRSYNEQFFGPGTRLTVL.

This clonotype was observed a handful of times. This chain joins TRBV12-3 or TRBV12-4 and TRBJ1-3; 7 bases line up with TRBD1. The CDR3 is made up of 15 amino acids. With V trimmed by 5 bases and J by 2 bases, 6 bases remained unmatched. In nucleotides, the CDR3 is TGTGCCAGCAGTGAAAACAGGGGAGCTGGAAACACCATATATTTT. This gives the protein CASSENRGAGNTIYF.

The chain uses TRBV29-1 and TRBJ2-7; TRBD1 aligns across 7 bases. Germline assignment: CDR1 SQVTM and CDR2 ANQGSEA. The CDR3 length is 12 residues. V lost 7 bases, J lost 2 bases, and 5 bases stayed unmatched. In nucleotides, the CDR3 is TGCAGCGCAAGACAGGGCCCCTACGAGCAGTACTTC. Protein: CSARQGPYEQYF.

At least ten counts were recorded for this clonotype. The genes are TRBV3-1 and TRBJ1-4; D unresolved. The length of the CDR3 is 15 residues. The germline V gene has CDR1 LGHDT and CDR2 YNNKEL (reference sequence). The V and J ends lost 4 bases and 0 bases respectively, with 9 bases between them. CDR3 sequence: CASSLGAATNEKLFF. As DNA, the CDR3 is TGTGCCAGCAGCCTAGGAGCAGCAACTAATGAAAAACTGTTTTTT.